This T cell receptor beta chain was recorded in a study of T-cell reconstitution after alpha-beta-depleted transplantation in children. V shed 8 bases and J shed 0 bases, with 16 bases lying between them. The germline gives CDR1 SGHAT, CDR2 FQNNGV. This CDR3 has 15 amino acids. As it was prepared, the TCRbeta library received unique molecular identifiers. MiXCR, applied by TCRdb to the PCR reads, yields one record per CDR3 protein. The sample lists about 27,000 distinct CDR3 sequences, 18% occurring once. In its sample, this clonotype was seen many times. The sequence was collected from a male patient between 2 and 15 years old who had a stem cell transplant for acute lymphoblastic leukemia, so the T cells may come from the graft donor. V and J are TRBV11-2 and TRBJ1-2; D is unclear. The material was PBMCs, mostly from graft donor cells, obtained 60 days after TCRalphabeta/CD19-depleted stem cell transplant. This CDR3 is CASYEYGEANYGYTF. The CDR3 DNA sequence: TGTGCCAGCTACGAATACGGGGAAGCTAACTATGGCTACACCTTC. Together with reference TRBV11-2 and TRBJ1-2, the CDR3 gives the full variable domain: EAGVAQSPRYKIIEKRQSVAFWCNPISGHATLYWYQQILGQGPKLLIQFQNNGVVDDSQLPKDRFSAERLKGVDSTLKIQPAKLEDSAVYLCASYEYGEANYGYTFGSGTRLTVV.